One TCR beta chain is described in this entry. Looked up from germline, CDR1 is MNHEY and CDR2 is SVGAGI. V was shortened by 0 bases and J by 3 bases, with 9 bases between the two germline ends. This CDR3 contains 15 residues. The data derive from a study of CD8 T cells in ankylosing spondylitis. TCRdb recomputed calls from the 5' RACE reads with MiXCR, one row per CDR3 protein. Among approximately 200,000 distinct CDR3 sequences listed, roughly 13% were seen once. The chain has TRBV6-5 and TRBJ1-5; D is ambiguous. The sequencing input was blood, either unsorted or a sorted T cell fraction (not recorded which). The clonotype was recovered from a male donor with ankylosing spondylitis or in good health (not recorded which). The CDR3 DNA is TGTGCCAGCAGTTACTCGGCAGCACCCAATCAGCCCCAGCATTTT. It translates to CASSYSAAPNQPQHF.